This TCR beta chain came from a study of Ad26.COV2.S vaccination and SARS-CoV-2 variants. Across the whole study: Enrollment placed the donor in the COV1001 Ad26.COV2.S trial arm. In the study, Ad26.COV2.S was injected intramuscularly once, or twice 56 days apart. Findings and limits, study-wide: Spike-specific TCR breadth in vaccine recipients exceeded that seen in placebo recipients.

Note on this clone: Its antigen remains unknown.

The repertoire was sequenced with immunoSEQ multiplex PCR; TCRdb's copy has only in-frame clones and lacks some. The sample holds about 380,000 clones, roughly four fifths seen once. Treatment here: roughly 20 received Ad26.COV2.S at low or high dose, single or two shots; five or six received placebo; per-sample allocation not given. Collection of the samples took place on day 63 after the first injection of vaccine or placebo. In Boston, an adult donor aged 18-55 years took part. With 0 bases clipped from V and 0 bases from J, the junction kept 4 bases outside the gene matches. CDR1 and CDR2 from the germline V gene are LGHNA and YNFKEQ. This CDR3 region has 17 residues.

The TCR originated in a person aged 18-60 years who received the Ad26.COV2.S COVID-19 vaccine or a placebo. The V call is TRBV4-2, the J call TRBJ2-3; 9 bases align to TRBD2. The sequenced sample was peripheral blood, obtained in a trial of Ad26.COV2.S vaccine versus placebo. The CDR3 DNA sequence: TGTGCCAGCAGCCAAGAGTCTAGCGGGGTTAGCACAGATACGCAGTATTTT. Translated, it gives CASSQESSGVSTDTQYF.